This T cell receptor beta chain appears in the sequencing data of a study of ipilimumab plus nivolumab after autologous stem cell transplantation. Ipilimumab, 1 mg/kg, started 14 to 28 days after autologous transplant. Here immunoSEQ multiplex PCR was the method, and the copy in TCRdb shows in-frame clones only, minus some. The sample has about 5,900 clones, approximately 92% seen once. The source of this sequence is a female donor with multiple myeloma. Sequenced here: PBMCs, sampled in a trial of ipilimumab plus nivolumab as post-transplant consolidation.

CDR3 nucleotide sequence: TGTGCCAGCAGTTTTGGGGGAATTGGCTATGGCTACACCTTC. Protein: CASSFGGIGYGYTF. The rearrangement joins TRBV27 to TRBJ1-2, with D possibly being TRBD1 (5 bases). The length of the CDR3 is 14 residues. V lost 3 bases and J 4 bases, leaving 12 bases between the germline ends. The V gene's germline CDR1 is MNHEY and CDR2 SMNVEV (reference sequence).